This TCR beta chain was profiled in a study of beta chain features in type 1 diabetes. On this clone: The antigen is not known.

Germline CDR1 and CDR2: SGHAT and FQNNGV. The CDR3 runs 18 residues. J gave up 5 bases and V 5 bases, and 14 bases lay outside the gene matches. What was sequenced were expressed TCRB transcripts, since all of the isolated RNA had been reverse transcribed. About 3.6 million reads was the average for naive, central memory and regulatory T cell samples. The method was immunoSEQ multiplex PCR; TCRdb's version includes in-frame clones alone and lacks a portion of them. Counted here are 630,000 or so clones, roughly an eighth occurring once; the ten biggest clones make up nearly 0.04%. Study outcomes and limitations: When Type 1 diabetes patients were examined, their TCRB CDR3s proved moderately but significantly shorter in all four CD4+ subsets.

The receptor was isolated from a man aged 18 to 29 with type 1 diabetes. The chain employs TRBV11-2 and TRBJ2-3; 12 nucleotides align to TRBD2. The sequenced sample was naive CD4+ T cells from blood. The DNA for the CDR3 is TGTGCCAGCAGCCTCCCCGGAGGACTAGCGGGAATGAAAGATACGCAGTATTTT. Protein: CASSLPGGLAGMKDTQYF.